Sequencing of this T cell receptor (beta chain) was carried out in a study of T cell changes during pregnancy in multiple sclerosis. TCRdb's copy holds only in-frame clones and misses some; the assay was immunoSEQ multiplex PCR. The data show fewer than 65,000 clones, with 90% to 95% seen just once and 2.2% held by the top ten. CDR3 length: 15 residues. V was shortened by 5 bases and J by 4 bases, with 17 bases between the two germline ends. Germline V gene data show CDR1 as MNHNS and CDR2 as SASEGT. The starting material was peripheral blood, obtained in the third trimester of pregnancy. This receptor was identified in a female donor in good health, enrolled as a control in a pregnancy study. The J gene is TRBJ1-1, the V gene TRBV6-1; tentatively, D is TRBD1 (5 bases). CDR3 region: CASSPRRGQGTEAFF. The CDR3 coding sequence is TGTGCCAGCAGTCCTCGTAGAGGTCAGGGCACTGAAGCTTTCTTT.